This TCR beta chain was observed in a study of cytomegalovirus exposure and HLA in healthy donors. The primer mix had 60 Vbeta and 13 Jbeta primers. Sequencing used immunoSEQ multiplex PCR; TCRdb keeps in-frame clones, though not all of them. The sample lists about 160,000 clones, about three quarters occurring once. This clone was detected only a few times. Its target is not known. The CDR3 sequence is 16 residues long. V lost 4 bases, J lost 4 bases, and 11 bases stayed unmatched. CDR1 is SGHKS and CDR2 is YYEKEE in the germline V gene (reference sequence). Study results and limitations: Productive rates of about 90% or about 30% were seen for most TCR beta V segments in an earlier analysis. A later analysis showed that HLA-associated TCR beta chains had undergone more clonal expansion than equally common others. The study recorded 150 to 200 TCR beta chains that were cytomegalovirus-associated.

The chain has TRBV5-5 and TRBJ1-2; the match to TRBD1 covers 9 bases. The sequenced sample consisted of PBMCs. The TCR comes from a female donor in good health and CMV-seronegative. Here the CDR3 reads CASSGWVQTGGYGYTF. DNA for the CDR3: TGTGCCAGCAGCGGGTGGGTACAGACAGGGGGCTATGGCTACACCTTC.